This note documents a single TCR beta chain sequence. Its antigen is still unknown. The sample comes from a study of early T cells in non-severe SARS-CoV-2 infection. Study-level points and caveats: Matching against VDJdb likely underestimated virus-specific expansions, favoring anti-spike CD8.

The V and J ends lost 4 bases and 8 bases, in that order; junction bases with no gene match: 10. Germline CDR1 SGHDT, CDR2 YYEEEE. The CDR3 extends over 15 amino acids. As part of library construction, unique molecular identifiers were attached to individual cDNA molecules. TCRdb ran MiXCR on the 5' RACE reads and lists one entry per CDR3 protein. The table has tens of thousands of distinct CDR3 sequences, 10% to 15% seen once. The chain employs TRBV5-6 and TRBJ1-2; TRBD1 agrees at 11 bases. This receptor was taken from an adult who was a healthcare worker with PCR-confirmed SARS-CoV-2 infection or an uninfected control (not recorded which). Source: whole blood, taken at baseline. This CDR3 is CASSHLGTGGSGYTF. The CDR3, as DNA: TGTGCCAGCAGCCACCTTGGGACAGGGGGTTCGGGCTACACCTTC.